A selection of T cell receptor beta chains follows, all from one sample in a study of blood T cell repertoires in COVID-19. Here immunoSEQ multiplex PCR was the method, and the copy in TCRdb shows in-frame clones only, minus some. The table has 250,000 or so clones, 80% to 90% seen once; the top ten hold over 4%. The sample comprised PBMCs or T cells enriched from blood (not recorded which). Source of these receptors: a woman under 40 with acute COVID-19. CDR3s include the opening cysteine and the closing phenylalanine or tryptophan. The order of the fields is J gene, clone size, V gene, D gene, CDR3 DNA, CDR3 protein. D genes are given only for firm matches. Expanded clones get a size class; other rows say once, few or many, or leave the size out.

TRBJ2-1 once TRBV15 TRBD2 TGTGCCACCGACCAAGGGGGACTAGCTAGGAATGAGCAGTTCTTC CATDQGGLARNEQFF
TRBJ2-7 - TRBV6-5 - TGTGCCAGCAGTTACTCGTGGCAGGGATCCTACGAGCAGTACTTC CASSYSWQGSYEQYF
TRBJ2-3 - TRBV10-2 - TGCGCCAGCAGTGATGGCAACACAGATACGCAGTATTTT CASSDGNTDTQYF
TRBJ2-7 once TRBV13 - TGTGCCAGCAGCCCATCGACTAGACTCTCCTACGAGCAGTACTTC CASSPSTRLSYEQYF
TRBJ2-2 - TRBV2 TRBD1 TGTGCCAGCGGAGGGACAGGGGGTATCGGGGAGCTGTTTTTT CASGGTGGIGELFF
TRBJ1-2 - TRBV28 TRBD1 TGTGCCAGCAGTTCGGGACAGGGGGCGTTTGGTGGCTACACCTTC CASSSGQGAFGGYTF
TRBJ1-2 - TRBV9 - TGTGCCAGCAGGCGTTCCCCCTACGGCTACACCTTC CASRRSPYGYTF
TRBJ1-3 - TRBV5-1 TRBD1 TGCGCCAGCAGCCCCCGGACAGGGGTCGGAAACACCATATATTTT CASSPRTGVGNTIYF
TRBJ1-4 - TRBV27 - TGTGCCAGCAGTTTCCGACAGAGTCCCAATGAAAAACTGTTTTTT CASSFRQSPNEKLFF
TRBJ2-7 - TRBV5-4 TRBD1 TGTGCCAGCAGCCCTATTTTTGCGACAGGGATCGGCGAGCAGTACTTC CASSPIFATGIGEQYF
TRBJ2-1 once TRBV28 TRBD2 TGTGCCAGCAGCTTTAGCGGGAGCTCCTACAATGAGCAGTTCTTC CASSFSGSSYNEQFF
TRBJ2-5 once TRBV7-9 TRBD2 TGTGCCAGCAGCGGACTAGCGGGACCCCAAGAGACCCAGTACTTC CASSGLAGPQETQYF
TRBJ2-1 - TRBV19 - TGTGCCAGTAGTATACCCCTTAGCTTCAATGAGCAGTTCTTC CASSIPLSFNEQFF
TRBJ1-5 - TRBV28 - TGTGCCAGCAGGGAATCTGGAGATCAGCCCCAGCATTTT CASRESGDQPQHF
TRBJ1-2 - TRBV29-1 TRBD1 TGCAGCGTTTACAGGGGGCTGAAAGGCTACACCTTC CSVYRGLKGYTF
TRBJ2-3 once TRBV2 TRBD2 TGTGCCAGCACCGAAGGGGGGCTAGCGGGTACCCCGGATACGCAGTATTTT CASTEGGLAGTPDTQYF
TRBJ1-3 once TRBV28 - TGTGCCAGCAGTTTGGTAACAGCTTCTGGAAACACCATATATTTT CASSLVTASGNTIYF
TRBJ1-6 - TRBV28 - TGTGCCAGCACCATGACGGGAGGTTTGGGATCACCCCTCCACTTT CASTMTGGLGSPLHF
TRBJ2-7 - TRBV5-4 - TGTGCCAGCAGCTTGACTGGGGCGGACGAGCAGTACTTC CASSLTGADEQYF
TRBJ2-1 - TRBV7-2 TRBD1 TGTGCCAGCAGCCTTGACTGGACAGGTTACAATGAGCAGTTCTTC CASSLDWTGYNEQFF
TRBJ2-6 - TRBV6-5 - TGTGCCAGCAGTTTGACGGGAGGGGCCAACGTCCTGACTTTC CASSLTGGANVLTF
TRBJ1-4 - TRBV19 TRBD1 TGTGCCAGTAGACGGGACAGGGGGCAAGGAAAACTGTTTTTT CASRRDRGQGKLFF
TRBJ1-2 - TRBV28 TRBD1 TGTGCCAGCAGCCCCACAGGGGGCATGGATGGCTACACCTTC CASSPTGGMDGYTF
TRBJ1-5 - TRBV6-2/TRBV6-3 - TGTGCCAGCAGTCCGGGATCACAGGGTAGCAATCAGCCCCAGCATTTT CASSPGSQGSNQPQHF
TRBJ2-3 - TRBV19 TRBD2 TGTGCCAGTAGTACAGGACTAGCGGGAGGGCATGCAGATACGCAGTATTTT CASSTGLAGGHADTQYF
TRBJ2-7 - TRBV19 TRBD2 TGTGCCAGTAGGTACCGAGCGGGGCCTACCTACGAGCAGTACTTC CASRYRAGPTYEQYF
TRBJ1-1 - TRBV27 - TGTGCCAGCAGCTATGACAGCAACACTGAAGCTTTCTTT CASSYDSNTEAFF
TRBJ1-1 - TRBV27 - TGTGCCAGCAGTCCCGAACAGGGATGGACTGAAGCTTTCTTT CASSPEQGWTEAFF
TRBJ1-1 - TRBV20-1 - TGCAGTGCCAGTGACACTAGGAACACTGAAGCTTTCTTT CSASDTRNTEAFF
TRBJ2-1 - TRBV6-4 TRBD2 TGTGCCAGCAGTGGTCAGAGCGGGAGAACGCAGTTCTTC CASSGQSGRTQFF
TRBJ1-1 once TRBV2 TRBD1 TGTGCCAGCAGCGGGACAGGGGACGTCACTGAAGCTTTCTTT CASSGTGDVTEAFF
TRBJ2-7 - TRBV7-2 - TGTGCCAGCAGCTTGCAGGGAAACTACGAGCAGTACTTC CASSLQGNYEQYF
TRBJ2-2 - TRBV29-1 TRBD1 TGCAGCGCCTCAACCGGGACAGAGGGGACCGGGGAGCTGTTTTTT CSASTGTEGTGELFF
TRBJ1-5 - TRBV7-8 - TGTGCCAGCAGCTTAGAGGGGGAAATATGGGTAAGGGATCAGCCCCAGCATTTT CASSLEGEIWVRDQPQHF
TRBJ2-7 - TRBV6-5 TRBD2 TGTGCCAGCAACTGGCTAGCGGGATCCTACGAGCAGTACTTC CASNWLAGSYEQYF
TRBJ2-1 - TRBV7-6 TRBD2 TGTGCCAGCAGCTTGTTCCAGGCGGGAGTCTCCTACAATGAGCAGTTCTTC CASSLFQAGVSYNEQFF
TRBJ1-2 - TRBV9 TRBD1 TGTGCCAGCAGCGGAACGACAGGGTCCGGAGGCTACACCTTC CASSGTTGSGGYTF
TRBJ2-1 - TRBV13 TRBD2 TGTGCCAGCAGCTTAGAAGGCGGGGGCTCCTACAATGAGCAGTTCTTC CASSLEGGGSYNEQFF
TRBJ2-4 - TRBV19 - TGTGCCAGTACCACTCAGGGGGCCAAAAACATTCAGTACTTC CASTTQGAKNIQYF
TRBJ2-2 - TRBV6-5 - TGTGCCAGCAGTTACCTAAGCGGCTACACCGGGGAGCTGTTTTTT CASSYLSGYTGELFF
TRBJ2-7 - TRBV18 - TGTGCCAGCTCACCTTCGATGGGGGCCAATTACGAGCAGTACTTC CASSPSMGANYEQYF
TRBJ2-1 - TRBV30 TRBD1 TGTGCCTGGAGCGATCTCGACAGGGGGCTGTCCTACAATGAGCAGTTCTTC CAWSDLDRGLSYNEQFF
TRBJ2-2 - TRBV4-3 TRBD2 TGCGCCAGCAGCCAAGATCGTGATGGCGGGAGGCTCGAAGGGGAGCTGTTTTTT CASSQDRDGGRLEGELFF
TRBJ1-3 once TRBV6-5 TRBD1 TGTGCCAGCAGTTACACCCGGATGACAGGGGGAAACACCATATATTTT CASSYTRMTGGNTIYF
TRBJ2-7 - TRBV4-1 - TGCGCCAGCAGCCCACGGGACACTGGGTACGAGCAGTACTTC CASSPRDTGYEQYF
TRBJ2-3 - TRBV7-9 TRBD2 TGTGCCAGCAGCTTACTGCGAATTGCGGGAGACCCAGATACGCAGTATTTT CASSLLRIAGDPDTQYF
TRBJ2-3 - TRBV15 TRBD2 TGTGCCACCAGCCCCCTACCTTCCAGCGGGAGTGGGTTAGATACGCAGTATTTT CATSPLPSSGSGLDTQYF
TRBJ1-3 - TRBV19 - TGTGCCAGTAGTGCATCGACAGATTCTGGAAACACCATATATTTT CASSASTDSGNTIYF
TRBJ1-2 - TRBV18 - TGTGCCAGCTCACCTCCACAAGGAGATGGCTACACCTTC CASSPPQGDGYTF
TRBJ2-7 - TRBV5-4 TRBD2 TGTGCCAGCAGCCTAGCTGGACTAGCGGGAAGCGAGCAGTACTTC CASSLAGLAGSEQYF
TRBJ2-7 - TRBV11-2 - TGTGCCAGCACCACCGGTTGGGGGCCCACCTACGAGCAGTACTTC CASTTGWGPTYEQYF
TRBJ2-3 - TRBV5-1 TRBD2 TGCGCCAGCAGCTTGGGCCTAGCGGGAGGAGTTGATACGCAGTATTTT CASSLGLAGGVDTQYF
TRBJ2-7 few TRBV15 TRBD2 TGTGCCACCAGCAGAGAGGCGGGAGAAGCCTACGAGCAGTACTTC CATSREAGEAYEQYF
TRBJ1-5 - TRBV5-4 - TGTGCCAGCAGCTTGGGGCAGGGACAGCCCCAGCATTTT CASSLGQGQPQHF
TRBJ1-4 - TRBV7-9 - TGTGCCAGCAGCTTTCAATCAACAACTAATGAAAAACTGTTTTTT CASSFQSTTNEKLFF